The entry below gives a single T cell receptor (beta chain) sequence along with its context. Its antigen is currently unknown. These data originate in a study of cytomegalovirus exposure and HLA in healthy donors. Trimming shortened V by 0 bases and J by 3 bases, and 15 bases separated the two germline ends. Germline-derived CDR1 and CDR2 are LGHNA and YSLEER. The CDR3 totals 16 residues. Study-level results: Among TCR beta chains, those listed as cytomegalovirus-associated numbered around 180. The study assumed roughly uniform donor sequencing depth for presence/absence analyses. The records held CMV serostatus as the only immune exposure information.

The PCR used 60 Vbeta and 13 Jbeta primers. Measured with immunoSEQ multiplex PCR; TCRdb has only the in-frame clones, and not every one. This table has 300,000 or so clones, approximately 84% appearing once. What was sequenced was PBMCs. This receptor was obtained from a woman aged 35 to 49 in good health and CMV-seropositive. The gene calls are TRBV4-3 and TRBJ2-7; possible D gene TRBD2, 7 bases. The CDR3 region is CASSQEVVRGLYEQYF. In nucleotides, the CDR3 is TGCGCCAGCAGCCAAGAAGTAGTGCGGGGGCTCTACGAGCAGTACTTC.